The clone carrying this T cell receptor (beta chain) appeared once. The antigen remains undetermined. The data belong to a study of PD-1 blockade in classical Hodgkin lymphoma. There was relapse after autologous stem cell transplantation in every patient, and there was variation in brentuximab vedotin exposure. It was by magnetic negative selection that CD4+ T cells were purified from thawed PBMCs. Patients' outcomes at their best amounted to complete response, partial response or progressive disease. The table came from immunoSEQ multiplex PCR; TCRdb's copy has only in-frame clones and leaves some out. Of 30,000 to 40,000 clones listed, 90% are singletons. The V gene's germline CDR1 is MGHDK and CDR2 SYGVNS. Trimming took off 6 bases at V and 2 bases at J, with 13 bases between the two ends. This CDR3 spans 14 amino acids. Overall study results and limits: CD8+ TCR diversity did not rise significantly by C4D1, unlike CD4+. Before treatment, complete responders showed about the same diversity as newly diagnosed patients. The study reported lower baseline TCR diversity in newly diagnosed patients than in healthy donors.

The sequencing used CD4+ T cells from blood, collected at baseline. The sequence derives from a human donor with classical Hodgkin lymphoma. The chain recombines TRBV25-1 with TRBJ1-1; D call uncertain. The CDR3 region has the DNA TGTGCCAGCAGGCTTGCGGGCAGCAACACTGAAGCTTTCTTT. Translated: CASRLAGSNTEAFF.